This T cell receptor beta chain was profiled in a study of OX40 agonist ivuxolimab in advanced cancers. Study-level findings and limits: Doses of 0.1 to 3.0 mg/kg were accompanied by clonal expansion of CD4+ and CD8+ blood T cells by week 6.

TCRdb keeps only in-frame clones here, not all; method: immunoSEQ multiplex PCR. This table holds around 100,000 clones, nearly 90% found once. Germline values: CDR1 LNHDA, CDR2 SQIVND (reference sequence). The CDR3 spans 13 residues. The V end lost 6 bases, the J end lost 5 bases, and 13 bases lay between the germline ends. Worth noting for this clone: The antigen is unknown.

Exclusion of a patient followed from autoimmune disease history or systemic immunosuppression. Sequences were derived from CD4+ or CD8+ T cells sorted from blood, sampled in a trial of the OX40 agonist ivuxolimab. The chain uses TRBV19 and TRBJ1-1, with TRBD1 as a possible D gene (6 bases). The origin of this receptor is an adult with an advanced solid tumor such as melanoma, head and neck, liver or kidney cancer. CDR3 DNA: TGTGCCAGTAGGCAAACAGGGTATACTGAAGCTTTCTTT. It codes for CASRQTGYTEAFF.